The sequence of this T cell receptor beta chain was determined in a study of cytomegalovirus exposure and HLA in healthy donors. Study-wide findings and caveats: Across donors, most TCRs were seen rarely, yet some public ones were widespread. Among the CMV-associated chains, a few were confirmed in vitro as specific for CMV antigens. Likely technical artifact: a cluster of highly shared sequence variants.

Of note for this clone: Its antigen is undetermined.

Germline CDR1 KGHSH, CDR2 LQKENI. The CDR3 extends over 13 amino acids. Trimming cost V 3 bases and J 6 bases, with 8 bases left between them. Primers included in the PCR were 60 Vbeta and 13 Jbeta primers. Measured with immunoSEQ multiplex PCR; TCRdb has only the in-frame clones, and not every one. The table records roughly 190,000 clones, more than 75% of them present only once. The chain couples TRBV18 to TRBJ2-2; D is perhaps TRBD2 (6 bases). Sequenced material: PBMCs. This clonotype was obtained from a man aged 40-49 years in good health and CMV-seropositive. Here the CDR3 DNA reads TGTGCCAGCTCACCGGGACTTTCCGGGGAGCTGTTTTTT. Translated: CASSPGLSGELFF.